The T cell receptor (beta chain) under discussion was sequenced for a study of T cells in Graves' hyperthyroidism and ophthalmopathy. Points from the study as a whole: Peripheral blood also featured most of the thyroid clonotypes expanded above 0.001.

CDR3 size: 12 residues. Germline lookup yields CDR1 SGHNT and CDR2 YYREEE (reference sequence). Trimming took off 0 bases at V and 7 bases at J, with 8 bases between the two ends. Graves' hyperthyroidism showing no ophthalmopathy progression within 18 months was considered stable. These patients, aged 18 to 65, had recently diagnosed hyperthyroidism lasting under 2 months. RNA transcripts provided the source from which TCR beta CDR3 regions were amplified. TCR CDR3 regions were first amplified by RT-PCR with HTBI primers. From the multiplex PCR reads, TCRdb called clonotypes with MiXCR, one entry per CDR3 protein. This table has 200,000 to 250,000 distinct CDR3 sequences, about a sixth appearing once. This clonotype has only a few counts. Its cognate antigen is unknown.

The chain joins TRBV5-4 to TRBJ2-7; D is possibly TRBD2 (5 bases). The source material was blood. The receptor comes from a man in his forties or fifties with Graves' hyperthyroidism. As DNA, the CDR3 is TGTGCCAGCAGCTTGGACTCGGGGGAGCAGTACTTC. Translating it yields CASSLDSGEQYF.